This TCR beta chain was identified during a study of blood T cell repertoires in COVID-19. This CDR3 spans 11 amino acids. V lost 6 bases and J lost 6, with 6 bases in between. Germline V CDR1 and CDR2: SEHNR, FQNEAQ (reference sequence). Profiling relied on immunoSEQ multiplex PCR, and the TCRdb table lists in-frame clones only, not all of them. The table has roughly 250,000 clones, 75% to 90% seen once. The source material was peripheral blood. The source is a woman in her fifties or sixties with active or convalescent COVID-19. The chain carries TRBV7-9 and TRBJ2-1, with D possibly TRBD1 on 6 matching bases. The CDR3 protein is CASRQGNEQFF. CDR3 bases: TGTGCCAGCAGACAGGGCAATGAGCAGTTCTTC.